The 27 T cell receptor beta chains presented below share a single source sample, sequenced in a study of blood T cell repertoires in COVID-19. Some clones are missing from TCRdb's copy, which holds only in-frame ones; the method was immunoSEQ multiplex PCR. Here the sample spans 250,000 to 300,000 clones, around 92% being singletons. Sequenced input: PBMCs or T cells enriched from blood (not recorded which). The source is a woman aged 60-70 years who had recovered from COVID-19.

V is TRBV11-2 and J is TRBJ2-5; unclear D gene. V shed 3 bases and J shed 5 bases, with 10 bases lying between them. The CDR3 length is 13 residues. Germline lookup yields CDR1 SGHAT and CDR2 FQNNGV. In nucleotides, the CDR3 is TGTGCCAGCAGCTTCTATCTCCGGGAGACCCAGTACTTC. This encodes CASSFYLRETQYF.

The chain carries TRBV27 and TRBJ2-1; TRBD1 matches 8 bases. There are 14 residues in the CDR3. Germline V gives CDR1 MNHEY, CDR2 SMNVEV (reference sequence). The trim removed 5 bases at V and 6 bases at J, leaving 6 bases unmatched. The CDR3 is CASSPGQVTNEQFF. As DNA, the CDR3 is TGTGCCAGCAGTCCGGGACAGGTGACCAATGAGCAGTTCTTC.

The CDR3 nucleotides are TGTGCCAGCAGCGCGGGTCCAAGCACAGATACGCAGTATTTT. As protein: CASSAGPSTDTQYF. The J gene is TRBJ2-3, the V gene TRBV7-2, with D possibly being TRBD2 (5 bases). This CDR3 region has 14 residues. Germline V gene data show CDR1 as SGHTA and CDR2 as FQGNSA. The germline V and J ends were trimmed by 5 bases and 0 bases, with 9 bases remaining between them.

This sequence joins TRBV29-1 and TRBJ1-5, with 9 bases lining up with TRBD1. The CDR3 has 14 residues. With 6 bases clipped from V and 5 bases from J, the junction kept 8 bases outside the gene matches. The germline V gene has CDR1 SQVTM and CDR2 ANQGSEA. This chain's CDR3 is CSVADRGEHQPQHF. CDR3 coding DNA: TGCAGCGTAGCAGACAGGGGGGAACATCAGCCCCAGCATTTT.

The V and J genes are TRBV5-6 and TRBJ1-5; D gene uncertain. Trimming pared 2 bases from V and 0 bases from J, leaving 12 bases between. Per the germline V gene, CDR1 is SGHDT and CDR2 is YYEEEE. The CDR3 has 16 residues. The CDR3 DNA reads as TGTGCCAGCAGCTTTTTTTGGGCTTCTAGCAATCAGCCCCAGCATTTT. This encodes CASSFFWASSNQPQHF.

The gene calls are TRBV4-2 and TRBJ2-1; a weak D match, TRBD2 (5 bases). Trimming took 0 bases from V and 7 from J, leaving 7 bases between them. CDR3 length: 13 residues. Germline values: CDR1 LGHNA, CDR2 YNFKEQ. CDR3 amino acids: CASSQDGGNEQFF. CDR3 bases: TGTGCCAGCAGCCAAGATGGCGGGAATGAGCAGTTCTTC.

The V and J genes are TRBV10-3 and TRBJ2-5; D is possibly TRBD1 (5 bases). Germline assignment: CDR1 ENHRY and CDR2 SYGVKD. V lost 5 bases and J lost 1, with 11 bases in between. The length of the CDR3 is 14 residues. CDR3 DNA sequence: TGTGCCATCAGTTCAGGGATTCTCCAAGAGACCCAGTACTTC. The encoded protein is CAISSGILQETQYF.

The chain is built from TRBV7-2 and TRBJ2-3, with D hard to call. Germline values: CDR1 SGHTA, CDR2 FQGNSA. CDR3 length equals 14 residues. V dropped 1 base and J dropped 4 bases, with 9 bases sitting between them. CDR3 region: CASSLGLPADTQYF. The CDR3 DNA reads TGTGCCAGCAGCTTAGGACTCCCCGCAGATACGCAGTATTTT.

The chain combines TRBV15 with TRBJ2-7; no clear D. The germline V gene encodes CDR1 LNHNV and CDR2 YYDKDF (reference sequence). The CDR3 runs to 13 residues. Trimming shortened V by 3 bases and J by 0 bases, and 6 bases separated the two germline ends. DNA of the CDR3: TGTGCCACCAGCAGGGAGAGCTCCTACGAGCAGTACTTC. It is translated as CATSRESSYEQYF.

This rearrangement joins TRBV28 to TRBJ1-6; D remains unclear. This CDR3 has 16 residues. Germline CDR1 reads MDHEN; CDR2 reads SYDVKM. V was pared by 2 bases and J by 0 bases, with 8 bases between. The CDR3 nucleotides are TGTGCCAGCAGTTTAACCCCGAGCTCCTATAATTCACCCCTCCACTTT. Translated: CASSLTPSSYNSPLHF.

The genes are TRBV30 and TRBJ2-3; 7 nucleotides align to TRBD2. The length of the CDR3 is 15 residues. V lost 3 bases, J lost 0 bases, and 6 bases stayed unmatched. Germline-derived CDR1 and CDR2 are GTSNPN and SVGIG (reference sequence). CDR3 nucleotide sequence: TGTGCCTGGAGCCCCGGAGCGGGGAGCACAGATACGCAGTATTTT. Protein product: CAWSPGAGSTDTQYF.

Turning to this clone: The same CDR3 is also encoded by other DNA sequences in this sample. The chain carries TRBV7-9 and TRBJ2-7; maybe TRBD1 (6 bases). Germline lookup yields CDR1 SEHNR and CDR2 FQNEAQ (reference sequence). V lost 3 bases and J lost 0, with 6 bases in between. The CDR3 sequence is 13 residues long. CDR3 coding DNA: TGTGCCAGCAGCTTGGACAGCTCCTACGAGCAGTACTTC. Protein sequence: CASSLDSSYEQYF.

The J gene is TRBJ1-1, the V gene TRBV3-1 (or the pseudogene TRBV3-2); D gene unclear. V lost 1 base, J lost 8 bases, and 5 bases lay in between. Germline V CDR1 and CDR2: LGHDT, YNNKEL (reference sequence). CDR3 length: 11 residues. Here the CDR3 reads CASSQAGEAFF. CDR3 sequence (DNA): TGTGCCAGCAGCCAAGCGGGGGAAGCTTTCTTT.

This clone has a single count. J is TRBJ2-7 and V is TRBV13; D is perhaps TRBD2 (5 bases). The CDR3 contains 14 residues. Germline V lookup: CDR1 PRHDT, CDR2 FYEKMQ (reference sequence). The germline V and J ends were trimmed by 0 bases and 5 bases, with 11 bases remaining between them. CDR3 sequence: CASSLGHQRNEQYF. The CDR3 DNA follows: TGTGCCAGCAGCTTAGGCCACCAGCGGAACGAGCAGTACTTC.

The chain joins TRBV5-1 to TRBJ1-4; no clear D gene. V lost 4 bases, J lost 0 bases, and 13 bases lay in between. The germline V gene has CDR1 SGHRS and CDR2 YFSETQ. The CDR3 spans 16 residues. DNA for the CDR3: TGCGCCAGCAGCGGAGGTTCGGGTGCAACTAATGAAAAACTGTTTTTT. It translates to CASSGGSGATNEKLFF.

The rearrangement joins TRBV28 to TRBJ1-4, with D unresolved. The CDR3 covers 15 residues. Trimming removed 3 bases from V and 4 bases from J, with 12 bases in between. Germline V gives CDR1 MDHEN, CDR2 SYDVKM. The CDR3 nucleotides are TGTGCCAGCAGTTTCGAAGGTAGCCTTAATGAAAAACTGTTTTTT. This encodes CASSFEGSLNEKLFF.

The CDR3 sequence: CASSKTSGNYNEQFF. CDR3 in DNA: TGTGCCAGCAGCAAGACTAGCGGGAACTACAATGAGCAGTTCTTC. The chain carries TRBV11-2 and TRBJ2-1; TRBD2 aligns across 11 bases. Trimming took 5 bases from V and 3 from J; bases not matched to a gene: 3. Germline V lookup: CDR1 SGHAT, CDR2 FQNNGV. CDR3 length: 15 amino acids.

This rearrangement joins TRBV29-1 to TRBJ2-7; TRBD1 agrees at 7 bases. V shed 6 bases, J shed 3 bases, and the junction held 8 bases outside the gene matches. The CDR3 totals 13 residues. CDR1 is SQVTM, CDR2 ANQGSEA, per germline. CDR3 DNA: TGCAGCGTGCGCACGGGACAGTTCTACGAGCAGTACTTC. Its translation: CSVRTGQFYEQYF.

In the case of this clone: This CDR3 is also generated by other DNA sequences in the sample. This chain links TRBV2 with TRBJ2-3; tentative D call: TRBD1 (6 bases). The germline gives CDR1 SNHLY, CDR2 FYNNEI. The V gene lost 3 bases and the J gene lost 4 bases, with 8 bases spanning the gap. The CDR3 runs to 13 residues. The CDR3 DNA is TGTGCCAGCAGTGAGGGGGCCCCAGATACGCAGTATTTT. Protein: CASSEGAPDTQYF.

The chain couples TRBV5-1 to TRBJ2-2; 11 nucleotides match TRBD1. Looked up from germline, CDR1 is SGHRS and CDR2 is YFSETQ. CDR3 size: 16 residues. V lost 4 bases, J lost 4 bases, and 6 bases stayed unmatched. CDR3 region: CASSPGTGGATGELFF. The CDR3 DNA follows: TGCGCCAGCAGCCCCGGGACAGGGGGAGCCACCGGGGAGCTGTTTTTT.

J is TRBJ2-5 and V is TRBV19; 7 positions match TRBD1. Germline CDR1 reads LNHDA; CDR2 reads SQIVND (reference sequence). With 4 bases clipped from V and 3 bases from J, the junction kept 14 bases outside the gene matches. This CDR3 region has 17 residues. CDR3: CASSRLKGTDLKETQYF. CDR3 DNA: TGTGCCAGTAGTAGGTTAAAAGGGACAGACCTGAAAGAGACCCAGTACTTC. The full variable domain, its missing parts supplied by reference TRBV19 and TRBJ2-5, is DGGITQSPKYLFRKEGQNVTLSCEQNLNHDAMYWYRQDPGQGLRLIYYSQIVNDFQKGDIAEGYSVSREKKESFPLTVTSAQKNPTAFYLCASSRLKGTDLKETQYFGPGTRLLVL.

This sequence joins TRBV2 and TRBJ1-5; D remains unclear. Trimming pared 6 bases from V and 3 bases from J, leaving 12 bases between. CDR1 and CDR2 (germline): SNHLY, FYNNEI. CDR3 size: 14 residues. The CDR3 loop is CASRLWQYNQPQHF. The CDR3, as DNA: TGTGCCAGCAGACTATGGCAGTACAATCAGCCCCAGCATTTT. Full variable domain (missing parts from reference TRBV2 and TRBJ1-5): EPEVTQTPSHQVTQMGQEVILRCVPISNHLYFYWYRQILGQKVEFLVSFYNNEISEKSEIFDDQFSVERPDGSNFTLKIRSTKLEDSAMYFCASRLWQYNQPQHFGDGTRLSIL.

This chain joins TRBV3-1 (or the pseudogene TRBV3-2) and TRBJ2-3, with TRBD1 identical over 9 bases. V shed 4 bases, J shed 3 bases, and the junction held 8 bases outside the gene matches. CDR3 length equals 16 residues. Germline V lookup: CDR1 LGHDT, CDR2 YNNKEL (reference sequence). The CDR3 sequence: CASSLPNRGRTDTQYF. The CDR3 region has the DNA TGTGCCAGCAGCCTCCCAAACAGGGGGCGAACAGATACGCAGTATTTT.

The chain joins TRBV3-1 (or the pseudogene TRBV3-2) to TRBJ1-5; no clear D. V was trimmed by 4 bases and J by 0 bases, leaving 7 bases between them. Per germline, CDR1 LGHDT and CDR2 YNNKEL (reference sequence). This CDR3 spans 14 amino acids. CDR3 residues: CASSPVNSNQPQHF. The CDR3 DNA follows: TGTGCCAGCAGCCCGGTGAATAGCAATCAGCCCCAGCATTTT.

The chain combines TRBV6-5 with TRBJ1-2; weak D call: TRBD1 (5 bases). Germline lookup yields CDR1 MNHEY and CDR2 SVGAGI. This CDR3 is 14 amino acids long. Trimming removed 0 bases at V and 3 bases at J, with 8 bases between. The CDR3 sequence: CASSYSGRDYGYTF. The DNA for the CDR3 is TGTGCCAGCAGTTACTCGGGCAGGGACTATGGCTACACCTTC.

The CDR3 spells CASSPPKWTRGELFF. CDR3 DNA: TGTGCCAGCAGCCCCCCCAAATGGACACGCGGGGAGCTGTTTTTT. V gene TRBV5-6 combines with J gene TRBJ2-2, with D possibly matching TRBD1 (5 bases). Germline loops: CDR1 SGHDT, CDR2 YYEEEE. CDR3 length: 15 amino acids. V lost 4 bases and J lost 7, with 17 bases in between.

The chain joins TRBV28 to TRBJ1-2; TRBD1 is a possible D gene (6 bases). From germline, CDR1 is MDHEN and CDR2 SYDVKM. The length of the CDR3 is 14 residues. V gave up 5 bases and J gave up 6 bases, with 16 bases separating them. In DNA form, the CDR3 reads TGTGCCAGCAGTATCCCCAGGGGTGAGGATGGCTACACCTTC. Amino acids: CASSIPRGEDGYTF.